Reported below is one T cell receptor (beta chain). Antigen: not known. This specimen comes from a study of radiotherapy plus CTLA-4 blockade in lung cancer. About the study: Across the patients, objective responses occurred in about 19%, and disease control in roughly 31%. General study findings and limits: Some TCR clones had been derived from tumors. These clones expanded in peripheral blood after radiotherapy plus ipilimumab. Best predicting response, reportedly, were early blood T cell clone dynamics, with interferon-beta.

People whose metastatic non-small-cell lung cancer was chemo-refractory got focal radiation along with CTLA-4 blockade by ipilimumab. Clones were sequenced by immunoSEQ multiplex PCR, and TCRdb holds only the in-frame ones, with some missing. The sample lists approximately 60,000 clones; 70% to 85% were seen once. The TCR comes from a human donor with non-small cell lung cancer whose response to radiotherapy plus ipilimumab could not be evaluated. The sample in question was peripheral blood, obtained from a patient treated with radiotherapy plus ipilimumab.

The CDR3 DNA sequence: TGTGCCAGCAGAAAAAATAGCGACAGGGCCTATGGCTACACCTTC. Translating gives CASRKNSDRAYGYTF. V is TRBV6-5 and J is TRBJ1-2; 7 bases are shared with TRBD1. The CDR3 has 15 residues. Germline V lookup: CDR1 MNHEY, CDR2 SVGAGI. V was clipped by 6 bases and J by 4 bases; unmatched bases: 11.